A single sample is the source of the 5 T cell receptor beta chains below, sequenced in a study of control samples from healthy donors and cancer patients. Generated by immunoSEQ multiplex PCR, the TCRdb table keeps only in-frame clones and is missing some. The top ten hold under 2% of the sample, which has 150,000 or so clones, roughly 88% seen once. Sequenced sample: blood. Receptors were obtained from a man in his late teens or twenties in good health.

The chain carries TRBV7-8 and TRBJ1-1, with TRBD1 as a possible D gene (6 bases). The CDR3 is made up of 14 amino acids. The V gene lost 2 bases and the J gene lost 2 bases, with 9 bases spanning the gap. Germline V CDR1 and CDR2: SGHVS, FQNEAQ. The CDR3, as DNA: TGTGCCAGCAGCTTAACAGGGTCAAACACTGAAGCTTTCTTT. This codes for CASSLTGSNTEAFF.

This clone was observed once. The chain uses TRBV10-3 and TRBJ2-3, with D tentatively TRBD1 (6 bases). CDR3 length: 16 residues. Germline V gives CDR1 ENHRY, CDR2 SYGVKD. The V end was cut by 3 bases, the J end by 3 bases, with 16 bases between. CDR3 sequence: CAISDPGDRGTDTQYF. CDR3 bases: TGTGCCATCAGTGACCCAGGGGATCGCGGGACAGATACGCAGTATTTT.

This chain connects TRBV7-2 to TRBJ2-1; possible D gene TRBD1, 5 bases. V lost 4 bases, J lost 1 base, and 11 bases lay in between. There are 15 residues in the CDR3. Germline V gene sequence: CDR1 SGHTA, CDR2 FQGNSA. CDR3 DNA sequence: TGTGCCAGCAGCTCCACAGGACCTTCCTACAATGAGCAGTTCTTC. It translates to CASSSTGPSYNEQFF.

The V call is TRBV7-2, the J call TRBJ2-1, with D maybe TRBD2 (5 bases). Trimming cost V 4 bases and J 7 bases, with 11 bases left between them. Germline V gene sequence: CDR1 SGHTA, CDR2 FQGNSA. The CDR3 runs 13 residues. CDR3: CASSYGRGNEQFF. The CDR3 nucleotides are TGTGCCAGCAGCTACGGACGAGGGAATGAGCAGTTCTTC.

The chain recombines TRBV7-9 with TRBJ2-3, with D perhaps TRBD2 (5 bases). The V end was cut by 5 bases, the J end by 0 bases, with 12 bases between. Per the germline V gene, CDR1 is SEHNR and CDR2 is FQNEAQ (reference sequence). CDR3 length equals 15 residues. Written as DNA, the CDR3 is TGTGCCAGCAGCCTCTGGACTTCTAGCACAGATACGCAGTATTTT. Residues: CASSLWTSSTDTQYF.